This T cell receptor (beta chain) was sequenced in a study of cytomegalovirus exposure and HLA in healthy donors. Regarding this clone: Its antigen is undetermined.

13 Jbeta primers and 60 Vbeta primers were used for the PCR. Sequenced by immunoSEQ multiplex PCR; TCRdb stores in-frame clones only, minus some. The data show approximately 150,000 clones, around 77% seen once. Broader study findings: A missense DCLRE1C variant was associated with V- and J-gene trimming of TCR beta chains in a later analysis, and an independent cohort replicated the association. Earlier findings revealed that most TCR beta V segments proved productive either about 90% or about 30% of the time. An analysis that was carried out later associated 17,000 or so TCR beta sequences with HLA alleles at 0.05 false discovery rate.

The sequence was collected from a young man in good health and CMV-seropositive. The source material was PBMCs.

The CDR3 loop is CASSNRTSVYEQFF. CDR3 nucleotide sequence: TGTGCCAGCAGTAACCGGACTAGCGTCTATGAGCAGTTCTTC. The V and J genes are TRBV28 and TRBJ2-1; TRBD2 matches 9 bases. CDR1 and CDR2 (germline): MDHEN, SYDVKM. The CDR3 extends over 14 amino acids. The ends lost 5 bases at V and 8 bases at J; junction bases unmatched: 7.